The clone carrying this TCR beta chain was counted at least ten times. What it binds is unknown. Germline CDR1 LGHNA, CDR2 YSLEER. The CDR3 sequence is 17 residues long. V lost 0 bases to trimming and J lost 0 bases, with 12 bases between them. This sample is drawn from a study of T cells after yellow fever vaccination. TCRdb processed the 5' RACE reads anew with MiXCR; each CDR3 protein has one entry. This table has some 240,000 distinct CDR3 sequences, roughly 5% appearing once. The study, taken as a whole, reports: There was a possibility that FACS-sorted repertoires contained abundant clonotypes contaminating from the bulk population. A secondary response was less intense yet reached its peak sooner, at day 5 versus 15. Post-booster samples contained most primary-vaccination clones (approximately 95% CD4, almost 90% CD8).

The chain joins TRBV4-3 to TRBJ2-4; D possibly corresponds to TRBD2 (6 bases). The specimen was CD4+ T cells sorted from PBMCs, collected on the day of the yellow fever booster vaccination. The sequence was collected from a man younger than 35 who received the YFV17D yellow fever vaccine. The CDR3 here is CASSQEGGILAKNIQYF. The CDR3 nucleotides read TGCGCCAGCAGCCAAGAGGGAGGTATTCTAGCCAAAAACATTCAGTACTTC.